Listed below are T cell receptor beta chains from one sample, sequenced in a study of blood T cell repertoires in COVID-19. The assay was immunoSEQ multiplex PCR, and TCRdb's table has in-frame clones only and misses some. The sample records 150,000 to 200,000 clones, about 80% being singletons. Sample: peripheral blood. These receptor sequences come from a human donor in a cohort sampled during active COVID-19. CDR3s include the opening cysteine and the closing phenylalanine or tryptophan. Fields, in order: clone size, D gene, J gene, V gene, CDR3 protein, CDR3 DNA. The D gene is left open where the match is weak. Clone size is stated in some rows and not others, as once, few, many or a class when expanded.

>-|-|TRBJ1-6|TRBV5-1
CASSELQGGNSPLHF
TGCGCCAGCAGCGAACTACAGGGCGGTAATTCACCCCTCCACTTT
>-|TRBD1|TRBJ2-7|TRBV7-7
CASSLEGAGEQYF
TGTGCTAGCAGCTTAGAGGGGGCTGGCGAGCAGTACTTC
>-|-|TRBJ1-1|TRBV5-1
CASSLVRGDTEAFF
TGCGCCAGCAGCTTGGTCCGGGGGGACACTGAAGCTTTCTTT
>-|-|TRBJ2-2|TRBV12-3/TRBV12-4
CASSLANTGELFF
TGTGCCAGCAGTTTGGCAAACACCGGGGAGCTGTTTTTT
>-|TRBD2|TRBJ2-3|TRBV10-1
CASSEIGRLAGADTQYF
TGCGCCAGCAGTGAGATTGGGAGACTAGCGGGAGCCGATACGCAGTATTTT
>once|-|TRBJ1-1|TRBV7-9
CASSLGWAQGTEAFF
TGTGCCAGCAGCTTAGGGTGGGCCCAGGGCACTGAAGCTTTCTTT
>once|-|TRBJ2-7|TRBV10-2
CASGGRVDPYEQYF
TGCGCCAGCGGGGGCAGGGTTGATCCCTACGAGCAGTACTTC
>-|-|TRBJ1-2|TRBV3-1/TRBV3-2
CASSQGVRAGVGYTF
TGTGCCAGCAGCCAAGGGGTTAGGGCAGGGGTTGGCTACACCTTC
>-|-|TRBJ2-7|TRBV21-1
CASSPKRERDEQYF
TGTGCCAGCAGCCCGAAAAGGGAGAGGGACGAGCAGTACTTC
>-|TRBD1|TRBJ2-3|TRBV7-8
CASSFRTGGTDTQYF
TGTGCCAGCAGCTTCCGGACAGGGGGCACAGATACGCAGTATTTT
>-|TRBD1|TRBJ2-7|TRBV10-3
CATTGQAGDEQYF
TGTGCCACGACCGGACAGGCGGGCGACGAGCAGTACTTC
>-|TRBD1|TRBJ1-2|TRBV7-3
CASSAGGQGGDYGYTF
TGTGCCAGCAGCGCTGGGGGACAGGGCGGCGACTATGGCTACACCTTC
>-|TRBD2|TRBJ2-4|TRBV3-1/TRBV3-2
CASSNSGRKNIQYF
TGTGCCAGCAGCAATAGCGGGAGGAAAAACATTCAGTACTTC
>-|TRBD2|TRBJ2-1|TRBV18
CASSPPNWGGEQFF
TGTGCCAGCTCACCACCTAATTGGGGGGGTGAGCAGTTCTTC
>-|-|TRBJ1-2|TRBV28
CASSLDGLNYGYTF
TGTGCCAGCAGTTTAGACGGACTGAACTATGGCTACACCTTC
>few|-|TRBJ1-2|TRBV7-2
CASSLGSYGYTF
TGTGCCAGCAGCTTAGGCAGCTATGGCTACACCTTC
>-|TRBD1|TRBJ2-6|TRBV5-4
CASSSGQGTSGANVLTF
TGTGCCAGCAGCTCGGGACAGGGGACCTCTGGGGCCAACGTCCTGACTTTC
>-|-|TRBJ1-4|TRBV6-1
CASSEGGVGRDF
TGTGCCAGCAGTGAAGGGGGGGTCGGTCGAGACTTT
>-|-|TRBJ2-7|TRBV7-8
CASSIQGTFYEQYF
TGTGCCAGCAGCATACAGGGGACTTTCTACGAGCAGTACTTC
>-|-|TRBJ1-5|TRBV21-1
CASSSTKDPGQGNQPQHF
TGTGCCAGCAGCTCGACTAAGGACCCCGGACAGGGCAATCAGCCCCAGCATTTT
>-|TRBD1|TRBJ2-5|TRBV5-1
CASSFGTGFGETQYF
TGCGCCAGCAGCTTCGGGACAGGGTTTGGAGAGACCCAGTACTTC
>-|-|TRBJ2-5|TRBV21-1
CASSKVGVEGETQYF
TGTGCCAGCAGCAAAGTAGGGGTGGAGGGCGAGACCCAGTACTTC
>-|TRBD2|TRBJ2-7|TRBV3-1/TRBV3-2
CASSQGFEGGPNEQYF
TGTGCCAGCAGCCAAGGATTCGAGGGAGGGCCGAACGAGCAGTACTTC
>once|-|TRBJ1-5|TRBV19
CASLSAGEPQHF
TGTGCCAGCCTCTCCGCGGGGGAGCCCCAGCATTTT
>-|TRBD1|TRBJ1-5|TRBV19
CASSIGGTGLFREPQHF
TGTGCCAGTAGTATAGGAGGGACAGGGTTGTTTCGGGAGCCCCAGCATTTT
>-|TRBD1|TRBJ1-6|TRBV19
CASSFPGQINSPLHF
TGTGCCAGTAGTTTCCCGGGACAGATTAATTCACCCCTCCACTTT
>-|-|TRBJ1-1|TRBV18
CASSLSRGVNTEAFF
TGTGCCAGCTCACTGAGCAGGGGCGTGAACACTGAAGCTTTCTTT
>-|TRBD2|TRBJ2-7|TRBV18
CASSPRGMREQYF
TGTGCCAGCTCCCCGCGGGGGATGAGGGAGCAGTACTTC
>-|-|TRBJ1-5|TRBV6-5
CASNALPWPNQPQHF
TGTGCCAGCAATGCCCTCCCATGGCCCAATCAGCCCCAGCATTTT
>once|-|TRBJ2-1|TRBV10-3
CAISIRETGTHNEQFF
TGTGCCATCAGTATAAGGGAAACCGGGACTCACAATGAGCAGTTCTTC
>-|-|TRBJ2-7|TRBV4-2
CASSQDPGMRVSAEQYF
TGTGCCAGCAGCCAAGATCCGGGAATGAGGGTTTCAGCCGAGCAGTACTTC
>-|TRBD2|TRBJ2-5|TRBV7-2
CASSLALAGGQETQYF
TGTGCCAGCAGCTTAGCCTTAGCGGGGGGACAAGAGACCCAGTACTTC
>few|TRBD1|TRBJ2-1|TRBV7-2
CASSVSGTGQYNEQFF
TGTGCCAGCAGCGTATCCGGGACAGGTCAATACAATGAGCAGTTCTTC
>-|TRBD1|TRBJ2-1|TRBV4-1
CASSQGDREYNEQFF
TGCGCCAGCAGCCAAGGGGACAGGGAGTACAATGAGCAGTTCTTC
>many|-|TRBJ1-2|TRBV6-5
CASGYSPNYGYTF
TGTGCCAGCGGTTACAGCCCGAACTATGGCTACACCTTC
>-|TRBD1|TRBJ1-2|TRBV18
CASSQGQGSNYGYTF
TGTGCCAGCTCACAGGGACAGGGGAGTAACTATGGCTACACCTTC
>-|-|TRBJ1-2|TRBV6-2/TRBV6-3
CASSTLTGGYTF
TGTGCCAGCAGTACGCTGACGGGAGGCTACACCTTC
>-|-|TRBJ2-3|TRBV12-3/TRBV12-4
CASSRDGDTQYF
TGTGCCAGCAGTCGAGATGGAGATACGCAGTATTTT
>-|TRBD2|TRBJ2-3|TRBV7-3
CASSLTLGGTTDTQYF
TGTGCCAGCAGCTTAACCCTGGGGGGGACCACAGATACGCAGTATTTT
>once|-|TRBJ2-3|TRBV5-6
CASSPALSGVSTDTQYF
TGTGCCAGCAGCCCCGCGCTGTCTGGAGTAAGCACAGATACGCAGTATTTT
>-|TRBD1|TRBJ1-1|TRBV7-9
CASSHDERGRGGATEAFF
TGTGCCAGCAGCCATGATGAAAGGGGGCGCGGAGGGGCCACTGAAGCTTTCTTT
>-|-|TRBJ2-3|TRBV5-1
CASAEEGDTQYF
TGCGCCAGCGCCGAGGAAGGAGATACGCAGTATTTT
>-|-|TRBJ1-1|TRBV6-6
CASSYSKLAGNTEAFF
TGTGCCAGCAGTTACTCGAAACTCGCGGGGAACACTGAAGCTTTCTTT
>-|-|TRBJ2-7|TRBV2
CASSGTAYEQYF
TGTGCCAGCAGTGGGACAGCTTACGAGCAGTACTTC
>-|-|TRBJ1-5|TRBV4-3
CASSQDTGGRQPQHF
TGCGCCAGCAGCCAAGATACCGGGGGGCGTCAGCCCCAGCATTTT
>-|-|TRBJ1-5|TRBV9
CASSPGGLGNQPQHF
TGTGCCAGCAGCCCGGGGGGTTTGGGCAATCAGCCCCAGCATTTT
>once|TRBD1|TRBJ2-5|TRBV18
CASSPGPPGTGGGETQYF
TGTGCCAGCTCACCCGGGCCCCCCGGGACAGGGGGCGGAGAGACCCAGTACTTC
>-|-|TRBJ2-7|TRBV29-1
CSVEQGPNEQYF
TGCAGCGTTGAACAGGGGCCCAACGAGCAGTACTTC
>-|TRBD2|TRBJ2-3|TRBV5-4
CASSWLAGGTDTQYF
TGTGCCAGCAGCTGGTTAGCGGGGGGCACAGATACGCAGTATTTT
>-|-|TRBJ2-7|TRBV10-3
CAISETEFYEQYF
TGTGCCATCAGTGAGACCGAGTTCTACGAGCAGTACTTC
>-|-|TRBJ1-1|TRBV12-2
CASRLERGQGNTEAFF
TGTGCAAGTCGCTTAGAGAGAGGACAGGGGAACACTGAAGCTTTCTTT
>-|TRBD2|TRBJ2-5|TRBV19
CASSPFLAGQETQYF
TGTGCCAGTAGTCCCTTCCTAGCGGGACAAGAGACCCAGTACTTC